The rows below give T cell receptor beta chains drawn from one sample of a study of blood T cell repertoires in COVID-19. The assay was immunoSEQ multiplex PCR, and TCRdb's table has in-frame clones only and misses some. In the table there are hundreds of thousands of clones, 88% of which are singletons. The sample was peripheral blood. The receptors come from a woman in her thirties or forties who had recovered from COVID-19. Each CDR3 is given with its conserved first and last residue. Each record gives: clone size, D gene, J gene, V gene, CDR3 length, CDR3 protein, CDR3 DNA. A D gene is named only where the DNA matches it firmly. Clone size is shown for a subset of rows, as once, few, many or a class of expanded clone.

size: .; D: TRBD1; J: TRBJ2-5; V: TRBV7-2; length: 17; CDR3: CASSSQHGTGAQETQYF; DNA: TGTGCCAGCAGCAGCCAGCACGGGACAGGTGCCCAAGAGACCCAGTACTTC
size: .; D: TRBD1; J: TRBJ1-1; V: TRBV6-5; length: 14; CDR3: CASRIGQGVTEAFF; DNA: TGTGCCAGCAGAATAGGACAGGGGGTCACTGAAGCTTTCTTT
size: .; D: .; J: TRBJ2-5; V: TRBV7-2; length: 15; CDR3: CASSSGTLKQETQYF; DNA: TGTGCCAGCAGCTCCGGGACTCTCAAACAAGAGACCCAGTACTTC
size: .; D: TRBD2; J: TRBJ2-7; V: TRBV7-8; length: 16; CDR3: CASSLPALADAYEQYF; DNA: TGTGCCAGCAGCTTACCTGCACTAGCGGACGCCTACGAGCAGTACTTC
size: .; D: TRBD1; J: TRBJ1-1; V: TRBV14; length: 13; CDR3: CASRQGMNTEAFF; DNA: TGTGCCAGCAGACAGGGGATGAACACTGAAGCTTTCTTT
size: few; D: .; J: TRBJ2-7; V: TRBV29-1; length: 14; CDR3: CSVTVREPSYEQYF; DNA: TGCAGCGTTACTGTAAGGGAGCCCTCCTACGAGCAGTACTTC
size: .; D: .; J: TRBJ1-6; V: TRBV4-3; length: 15; CDR3: CASSQADRSNSPLHF; DNA: TGCGCCAGCAGCCAAGCCGACAGGTCGAATTCACCCCTCCACTTT
size: .; D: TRBD2; J: TRBJ2-1; V: TRBV4-3; length: 16; CDR3: CASSQLGLAVDNEQFF; DNA: TGCGCCAGCAGCCAACTCGGACTAGCGGTCGACAATGAGCAGTTCTTC
size: once; D: TRBD2; J: TRBJ2-1; V: TRBV15; length: 17; CDR3: CATSRDSGGSSYNEQFF; DNA: TGTGCCACCAGCAGAGATAGCGGGGGTAGCTCCTACAATGAGCAGTTCTTC
size: .; D: .; J: TRBJ1-3; V: TRBV7-8; length: 20; CDR3: CASSLGPAEVTLRSGNTIYF; DNA: TGTGCCAGCAGCTTAGGTCCGGCGGAAGTAACTCTGAGGTCTGGAAACACCATATATTTT
size: .; D: .; J: TRBJ1-5; V: TRBV6-1; length: 13; CDR3: CASSDKGIEAQHF; DNA: TGTGCCAGCAGTGATAAGGGGATCGAGGCCCAGCATTTT
size: once; D: TRBD2; J: TRBJ2-3; V: TRBV7-3; length: 18; CDR3: CASSFTGGGGGRTDTQYF; DNA: TGCGCCAGCAGCTTCACGGGCGGGGGCGGGGGGCGCACAGATACGCAGTATTTT
size: .; D: TRBD1; J: TRBJ1-5; V: TRBV7-9; length: 16; CDR3: CASSLAVGQGNQPQHF; DNA: TGTGCCAGCAGCTTAGCGGTGGGACAGGGAAATCAGCCCCAGCATTTT
size: .; D: .; J: TRBJ1-4; V: TRBV19; length: 13; CDR3: CASSMQGGEKLFF; DNA: TGTGCCAGTAGTATGCAGGGTGGTGAAAAACTGTTTTTT
size: .; D: .; J: TRBJ2-7; V: TRBV2; length: 13; CDR3: CASHRSPSYEQYF; DNA: TGTGCCAGCCACAGGTCACCATCCTACGAGCAGTACTTC
size: few; D: .; J: TRBJ1-5; V: TRBV19; length: 15; CDR3: CASSQVRGRDQPQHF; DNA: TGTGCCAGTAGTCAGGTGAGGGGGAGGGATCAGCCCCAGCATTTT
size: .; D: TRBD1; J: TRBJ2-2; V: TRBV4-1; length: 13; CDR3: CASSEGAPGELFF; DNA: TGCGCCAGCAGTGAGGGGGCTCCCGGGGAGCTGTTTTTT
size: .; D: TRBD1; J: TRBJ2-2; V: TRBV5-4; length: 17; CDR3: CASSLAPGQVDTGELFF; DNA: TGTGCCAGCAGCTTGGCGCCGGGACAGGTCGACACCGGGGAGCTGTTTTTT
size: .; D: .; J: TRBJ2-7; V: TRBV11-2; length: 15; CDR3: CASSLYQGGSYEQYF; DNA: TGTGCCAGCAGCTTATACCAGGGAGGCTCCTACGAGCAGTACTTC
size: .; D: TRBD2; J: TRBJ2-7; V: TRBV20-1; length: 11; CDR3: CSYSGGNEQYF; DNA: TGCAGTTATAGCGGGGGGAACGAGCAGTACTTC
size: once; D: TRBD1; J: TRBJ2-1; V: TRBV2; length: 16; CDR3: CASTQVGTGINNEQFF; DNA: TGTGCCAGCACCCAAGTCGGGACAGGGATCAACAATGAGCAGTTCTTC
size: once; D: .; J: TRBJ2-2; V: TRBV23-1; length: 14; CDR3: CASSQSGDTGELFF; DNA: TGCGCCAGCAGTCAATCCGGGGACACCGGGGAGCTGTTTTTT
size: once; D: TRBD1; J: TRBJ1-1; V: TRBV30; length: 16; CDR3: CAWTPMDRPKNTEAFF; DNA: TGTGCCTGGACCCCCATGGACAGGCCAAAGAACACTGAAGCTTTCTTT
size: .; D: .; J: TRBJ1-3; V: TRBV19; length: 14; CDR3: CASSAVGSGNTIYF; DNA: TGTGCCAGTAGTGCGGTCGGCTCTGGAAACACCATATATTTT
size: .; D: .; J: TRBJ1-2; V: TRBV5-6; length: 15; CDR3: CASSLPRQADYGYTF; DNA: TGTGCCAGCAGCTTGCCGAGACAGGCGGACTATGGCTACACCTTC
size: once; D: TRBD1; J: TRBJ1-2; V: TRBV3-1/TRBV3-2; length: 16; CDR3: CASSQAFRTGDDGYTF; DNA: TGTGCCAGCAGCCAAGCTTTCCGGACAGGGGACGATGGCTACACCTTC
size: .; D: TRBD1; J: TRBJ2-1; V: TRBV27; length: 15; CDR3: CASSSSRQGYNEQFF; DNA: TGTGCCAGCAGTTCCTCCCGACAGGGCTACAATGAGCAGTTCTTC
size: .; D: TRBD2; J: TRBJ2-1; V: TRBV24-1; length: 16; CDR3: CATSDPGLAGSNEQFF; DNA: TGTGCCACCAGTGATCCTGGACTAGCGGGGTCAAATGAGCAGTTCTTC
size: many; D: TRBD2; J: TRBJ2-1; V: TRBV6-4; length: 15; CDR3: CASSDGTSGYNEQFF; DNA: TGTGCCAGCAGTGACGGGACTAGCGGCTACAATGAGCAGTTCTTC
size: .; D: TRBD1; J: TRBJ2-5; V: TRBV7-7; length: 16; CDR3: CASSPYRGRHQETQYF; DNA: TGTGCTAGCAGCCCCTACAGGGGGCGACACCAAGAGACCCAGTACTTC
size: .; D: TRBD2; J: TRBJ2-1; V: TRBV15; length: 18; CDR3: CATSRGYSGTNTYNEQFF; DNA: TGTGCCACCAGCAGGGGTTATAGCGGGACGAATACCTACAATGAGCAGTTCTTC
size: .; D: TRBD1; J: TRBJ2-5; V: TRBV10-3; length: 14; CDR3: CAISESPRGETQYF; DNA: TGTGCCATCAGTGAGTCTCCCAGGGGGGAGACCCAGTACTTC
size: .; D: TRBD1; J: TRBJ2-7; V: TRBV6-6; length: 13; CDR3: CASSPGQHYEQYF; DNA: TGTGCCAGCAGCCCGGGACAGCACTACGAGCAGTACTTC
size: once; D: .; J: TRBJ1-5; V: TRBV27; length: 13; CDR3: CASREGSNQPQHF; DNA: TGTGCCAGCAGGGAGGGGAGCAATCAGCCCCAGCATTTT
size: once; D: .; J: TRBJ2-1; V: TRBV19; length: 13; CDR3: CASSIDLSGEQFF; DNA: TGTGCCAGTAGTATAGATCTGAGTGGTGAGCAGTTCTTC
size: .; D: .; J: TRBJ1-6; V: TRBV9; length: 15; CDR3: CASSVDSQANSPLHF; DNA: TGTGCCAGCAGCGTAGATTCACAGGCCAATTCACCCCTCCACTTT
size: .; D: TRBD1; J: TRBJ1-4; V: TRBV6-6; length: 15; CDR3: CASSYGRGRGEKLFF; DNA: TGTGCCAGCAGTTACGGCAGGGGGCGAGGCGAAAAACTGTTTTTT
size: .; D: .; J: TRBJ1-3; V: TRBV5-1; length: 19; CDR3: CASSLTWLDTSSSGNTIYF; DNA: TGCGCCAGCAGCTTGACCTGGCTGGACACCTCAAGCTCTGGAAACACCATATATTTT
size: .; D: TRBD1; J: TRBJ1-2; V: TRBV6-4; length: 14; CDR3: CASSPTGDTDGYTF; DNA: TGTGCCAGCAGTCCGACAGGGGATACTGATGGCTACACCTTC
size: .; D: .; J: TRBJ1-4; V: TRBV11-2; length: 18; CDR3: CASSLDYSLTGFVEKLFF; DNA: TGTGCCAGCAGCTTAGATTACTCCCTAACAGGGTTCGTTGAAAAACTGTTTTTT
size: .; D: .; J: TRBJ2-3; V: TRBV9; length: 15; CDR3: CASSVDQGRPDTQYF; DNA: TGTGCCAGCAGCGTAGATCAGGGCCGACCCGATACGCAGTATTTT
size: once; D: TRBD2; J: TRBJ2-4; V: TRBV5-1; length: 14; CDR3: CASSLGEGKNIQYF; DNA: TGCGCCAGCAGCTTGGGGGAGGGCAAAAACATTCAGTACTTC
size: .; D: .; J: TRBJ2-1; V: TRBV5-6; length: 14; CDR3: CASSGRGGINEQFF; DNA: TGTGCCAGCAGCGGAAGGGGTGGAATCAATGAGCAGTTCTTC
size: once; D: .; J: TRBJ2-7; V: TRBV6-5; length: 14; CDR3: CASRNGEGGYEQYF; DNA: TGTGCCAGCAGAAATGGAGAGGGAGGCTACGAGCAGTACTTC
size: few; D: .; J: TRBJ1-2; V: TRBV6-5; length: 14; CDR3: CASRWGGADYGYTF; DNA: TGTGCCAGCAGGTGGGGGGGCGCGGACTATGGCTACACCTTC
size: once; D: .; J: TRBJ2-1; V: TRBV7-3; length: 16; CDR3: CASSPGTFSSYNEQFF; DNA: TGTGCCAGCAGCCCCGGGACATTCAGCTCCTACAATGAGCAGTTCTTC